Sequencing of this T cell receptor beta chain was carried out in a study of blood T cell repertoires in COVID-19. Overall study context: Specimens from acute and convalescent COVID-19 originated in the United States, Italy and Spain. Sources were T cells, B-cell-depleted T cells, or PBMCs; the material itself was cDNA or gDNA.

As originally analysed: Estimation of nucleated cell counts was performed using reference gene primer amplification. This table comes from immunoSEQ multiplex PCR, and its TCRdb copy is limited to in-frame clones, with some not included. V and J calls and clone size follow that table, whereas D and trimming were derived from the DNA. The data show about 260,000 clones, with 87% seen just once and about 1.6% held by the top ten. This CDR3 contains 18 residues. Per the germline V gene, CDR1 is SGHTA and CDR2 is FQGTGA. The junction had 12 bases not matched to a gene; V was cut back by 2 bases and J by 0 bases.

Sequenced input: peripheral blood. This TCR was sampled from a woman aged 40-49 years who had recovered from COVID-19. V and J are TRBV7-3 and TRBJ1-1, with TRBD1 identical over 7 bases. The CDR3 sequence: CASSLGPGGILMNTEAFF. CDR3 sequence (DNA): TGTGCCAGCAGCTTAGGGCCAGGGGGTATACTCATGAACACTGAAGCTTTCTTT.